The entry that follows covers one TCR beta chain sequence. Sequenced by immunoSEQ multiplex PCR; TCRdb stores in-frame clones only, minus some. The sample includes about 400,000 clones, 89% seen only once; the top ten take around 1.3%. The CDR3 covers 12 residues. The germline V gene has CDR1 SGHNT and CDR2 YYREEE (reference sequence). V lost 4 bases to trimming and J lost 3 bases; unmatched junction nucleotides: 0. This entry comes from a study of blood T cell repertoires in COVID-19. On the study more broadly: Acute-phase and convalescent COVID-19 samples originated in the United States, Italy and Spain.

The clonotype comes from a man aged 35-49 years with acute or convalescent COVID-19. The chain combines TRBV5-4 with TRBJ1-2, with TRBD1 matching 7 bases. The specimen sequenced was peripheral blood. The CDR3 protein is CASSTGDYGYTF. The CDR3 coding sequence is TGTGCCAGCAGCACAGGGGACTATGGCTACACCTTC.